The T cell receptor beta chain under discussion was sequenced for a study of blood T cell repertoires in COVID-19 (dated by TCRdb to the early 2020s). At the level of the whole study: Samples from collaborators originated in the United States, Italy and Spain and spanned both the acute and convalescent phases of COVID-19. The prospective study material was composed of cDNA or gDNA derived from T cells, B-cell-depleted T cells, or PBMCs. The dataset comprised deeply sampled blood TCRbeta repertoires from subjects exposed to, actively infected with, or recovered from COVID-19. The repertoires were made available in a free public database intended to serve as a resource for research on the immune response to SARS-CoV-2. Sample metadata almost always included a de-identified subject ID, COVID-19 status, age in years and sex. Samples came from the ongoing ImmuneRACE study (first 160 participants) plus 1,254 subjects from 6 global collaborators. Where available, HLA class I and class II types were taken from metadata supplied by the sample provider and were not determined by assay-based typing. On the study overall, not on this receptor specifically: The quantity of clinical and demographic metadata differed by source and by participant and was supplied without curation.

The CDR3 measures 19 amino acids from cysteine to phenylalanine. The kept DNA is CDR3 alone, 57 bases in frame from the first base. According to the germline V gene, CDR1 reads KGHDR and CDR2 reads SFDVKD. The germline V end is reduced by 4 bases and the J end by 2 bases; junction bases left unmatched: 12. TCRbeta CDR3 regions were amplified from genomic DNA using the immunoSEQ Assay, a bias-controlled multiplex PCR. As for how the authors treated the data: Nucleated cell counts per sample were estimated from amplification of reference gene primers within the assay. Sequence reads were collapsed and filtered to measure the absolute abundance of every unique TCRbeta CDR3 rearrangement. For each sample, productive Simpson clonality was calculated as the square root of Simpson's diversity index over productive rearrangements. TCRdb obtained this table from immuneACCESS and retained in-frame rearrangements with V and J assigned. These tables miss some clones; where compared with another copy, unresolved V genes account for less than half of the shortfall, and the remainder is unexplained. V and J calls and clone size follow that table, whereas D and trimming were derived from the DNA. This sample gives around 180,000 clones in total; about 85% of them show up just once. The top ten hold more than 25% of the sample.

Whole blood was collected in K2EDTA tubes by collaborating institutions according to the institutions' own protocols. Collaborator samples were shipped for TCRbeta analysis as frozen whole blood, isolated PBMCs, or DNA extracted from either sample type. In the case of this clone: Its antigen has not been determined. Base qualities are not provided; no much larger clone lies one nucleotide away.

This sequence uses TRBV24-1 and TRBJ2-3, with 12 bases in between that match TRBD2. This receptor was taken from a man in his 60s with acute or convalescent COVID-19. The sample taken for sequencing was peripheral blood. The nucleotide sequence reads as follows: TGTGCCACCAGTGACCCTCTCGCCACTAGCGGGAGGATCACAGATACGCAGTATTTT. Its translation is CATSDPLATSGRITDTQYF.